These T cell receptor beta chains were read from a single sample in a study of response to subunit inactivated influenza vaccine. TCRdb re-derived calls from the RT-PCR reads in MiXCR, one entry per CDR3 protein. This table has 650,000 to 800,000 distinct CDR3 sequences, roughly 13% appearing once. The sequenced sample was PBMCs from blood, obtained 14 to 15 days before vaccination. Receptors originate from a man between 50 and 59 years old who received an inactivated influenza vaccine. The CDR3 runs from the conserved cysteine through the conserved F or W. The D gene is left open where the match is weak. Some rows mark clone size as missing; the rest say once, few, many or name a class of expanded clone.

d_call: TRBD1; cdr3_length: 15; clone_size: .; j_call: TRBJ1-2; v_call: TRBV7-9; cdr3_nt: TGTGCCAGCAGCTTGGGGGCAAGGGGGCAAAATGGCTACACCTTC; cdr3_aa: CASSLGARGQNGYTF
d_call: .; cdr3_length: 13; clone_size: few; j_call: TRBJ2-7; v_call: TRBV19; cdr3_nt: TGTGCCAGTACCCCCAACAGGGCCCCAGGGCAGTACTTC; cdr3_aa: CASTPNRAPGQYF
d_call: TRBD2; cdr3_length: 17; clone_size: few; j_call: TRBJ2-1; v_call: TRBV7-6; cdr3_nt: TGTGCCAGCAGCCACCCTTACGGGTGGGGGGGCTACAATGAGCAGTTCTTC; cdr3_aa: CASSHPYGWGGYNEQFF
d_call: .; cdr3_length: 11; clone_size: few; j_call: TRBJ1-1; v_call: TRBV6-6; cdr3_nt: TGTGCCACTCGGGGTAACACTGAAGCTTTCTTT; cdr3_aa: CATRGNTEAFF
d_call: .; cdr3_length: 16; clone_size: .; j_call: TRBJ1-3; v_call: TRBV28; cdr3_nt: TGTGCCAGCAGTTGGGCAACAGGATTCTCTGGAAACACCATATATTTT; cdr3_aa: CASSWATGFSGNTIYF
d_call: TRBD1; cdr3_length: 16; clone_size: .; j_call: TRBJ1-2; v_call: TRBV7-3; cdr3_nt: TGTGCCAGCAGCTTAAAAATCGGGACAGGGGGCGGCGGCTACACCTTC; cdr3_aa: CASSLKIGTGGGGYTF
d_call: TRBD1; cdr3_length: 16; clone_size: many; j_call: TRBJ2-4; v_call: TRBV20-1; cdr3_nt: TGCAGTGCTTTTTGGGGACAAGGGGGACAGGGAAACATTCAGTACTTC; cdr3_aa: CSAFWGQGGQGNIQYF
d_call: TRBD2; cdr3_length: 14; clone_size: .; j_call: TRBJ2-5; v_call: TRBV20-1; cdr3_nt: TGCAGTGCTAGCGAGCGGGGGGTAATCGGGTCCCAGTACTTC; cdr3_aa: CSASERGVIGSQYF
d_call: TRBD1; cdr3_length: 20; clone_size: .; j_call: TRBJ2-6; v_call: TRBV15; cdr3_nt: TGTGCCACCAGCAGAGATGAATGGAGGACAGGGTTTTTTGGGGCCAACGTCCTGACTTTC; cdr3_aa: CATSRDEWRTGFFGANVLTF
d_call: TRBD2; cdr3_length: 17; clone_size: .; j_call: TRBJ2-3; v_call: TRBV7-9; cdr3_nt: TGTGCCAGCAACCTCGTTGAGCTAGCGGGAGGTGCAGATACGCAGTATTTT; cdr3_aa: CASNLVELAGGADTQYF
d_call: .; cdr3_length: 15; clone_size: .; j_call: TRBJ1-5; v_call: TRBV20-1; cdr3_nt: TGCAGTGCTACCCCCGGGTCAGGGGGCAATCAGCCCCAGCATTTT; cdr3_aa: CSATPGSGGNQPQHF
d_call: .; cdr3_length: 13; clone_size: many; j_call: TRBJ1-2; v_call: TRBV7-9; cdr3_nt: TGTGCCAGCAGCCACGGTAGTATCTATGGCTACACCTTC; cdr3_aa: CASSHGSIYGYTF
d_call: .; cdr3_length: 14; clone_size: .; j_call: TRBJ2-7; v_call: TRBV4-2; cdr3_nt: TGTGCCAGCAGCCAAGACCCGAAGGCATACGAGCAGTACTTC; cdr3_aa: CASSQDPKAYEQYF
d_call: TRBD2; cdr3_length: 12; clone_size: .; j_call: TRBJ2-5; v_call: TRBV20-1; cdr3_nt: TGCAGTGCCCAAGCGGGGCAAGAGACCCAGTACTTC; cdr3_aa: CSAQAGQETQYF
d_call: TRBD1; cdr3_length: 14; clone_size: few; j_call: TRBJ2-7; v_call: TRBV2; cdr3_nt: TGTGCCAGCGGGGACAGGGTCCTTCTCTACGAGCAGTACTTC; cdr3_aa: CASGDRVLLYEQYF
d_call: .; cdr3_length: 15; clone_size: many; j_call: TRBJ2-1; v_call: TRBV12-3/TRBV12-4; cdr3_nt: TGTGCCAGCAGGTCGGGACTCCTCATTAACAATGAGCAGTTCTTC; cdr3_aa: CASRSGLLINNEQFF
d_call: TRBD1; cdr3_length: 15; clone_size: many; j_call: TRBJ1-5; v_call: TRBV9; cdr3_nt: TGTGCCAGCAGCGTAGGGCAGGGGGGGAATCAGCCCCAGCATTTT; cdr3_aa: CASSVGQGGNQPQHF
d_call: .; cdr3_length: 11; clone_size: few; j_call: TRBJ2-3; v_call: TRBV12-5; cdr3_nt: TGTGCTAGTGGTTCTAGCACGGCGCAGTATTTT; cdr3_aa: CASGSSTAQYF
d_call: TRBD1; cdr3_length: 14; clone_size: many; j_call: TRBJ2-3; v_call: TRBV12-3/TRBV12-4; cdr3_nt: TGTGCCAGCAGGGGGGACAGGAGCACAGATACGCAGTATTTT; cdr3_aa: CASRGDRSTDTQYF
d_call: .; cdr3_length: 17; clone_size: many; j_call: TRBJ1-3; v_call: TRBV4-3; cdr3_nt: TGCGCCAGCAGCCATGTTTTCGGGGGGCTTTCGGGAAACACCATATATTTT; cdr3_aa: CASSHVFGGLSGNTIYF
d_call: TRBD1; cdr3_length: 14; clone_size: .; j_call: TRBJ1-1; v_call: TRBV19; cdr3_nt: TGTGCCAGTAGTATTGGACAGGGCGTCACTGAAGCTTTCTTT; cdr3_aa: CASSIGQGVTEAFF
d_call: TRBD2; cdr3_length: 16; clone_size: .; j_call: TRBJ2-1; v_call: TRBV28; cdr3_nt: TGTGCCAGCAGTTTATTGGGACTAGCGGGAGTGGATGAGCAGTTCTTC; cdr3_aa: CASSLLGLAGVDEQFF
d_call: .; cdr3_length: 15; clone_size: many; j_call: TRBJ2-6; v_call: TRBV14; cdr3_nt: TGTGCCAGCAGCCAGACAGGAACTGGGGCCAACGTCCTGACTTTC; cdr3_aa: CASSQTGTGANVLTF
d_call: .; cdr3_length: 14; clone_size: .; j_call: TRBJ2-2; v_call: TRBV18; cdr3_nt: TGTGCCAGCTCACCACCCAGTATCACCGGGGAGCTGTTTTTT; cdr3_aa: CASSPPSITGELFF
d_call: .; cdr3_length: 15; clone_size: .; j_call: TRBJ2-3; v_call: TRBV5-1; cdr3_nt: TGCGCCAGCAGCTTCCGGGACACTAGCACAGATACGCAGTATTTT; cdr3_aa: CASSFRDTSTDTQYF
d_call: .; cdr3_length: 14; clone_size: .; j_call: TRBJ2-5; v_call: TRBV20-1; cdr3_nt: TGCAGTGCTAGAGATCAGACTAGAAGTGAGACCCAGTACTTC; cdr3_aa: CSARDQTRSETQYF
d_call: TRBD2; cdr3_length: 17; clone_size: .; j_call: TRBJ2-1; v_call: TRBV3-1; cdr3_nt: TGTGCCAGCAGCCCTGACCCCAGACTAGCGGGAAGGAATGAGCAGTTCTTC; cdr3_aa: CASSPDPRLAGRNEQFF
d_call: TRBD1; cdr3_length: 15; clone_size: many; j_call: TRBJ1-1; v_call: TRBV7-9; cdr3_nt: TGTGCCAGCACCCCCCCCGGGACAGCCAACACTGAAGCTTTCTTT; cdr3_aa: CASTPPGTANTEAFF
d_call: .; cdr3_length: 13; clone_size: few; j_call: TRBJ1-2; v_call: TRBV10-3; cdr3_nt: TGTGCCATCAGGAAGACAGAGAACTATGGCTACACCTTC; cdr3_aa: CAIRKTENYGYTF
d_call: TRBD2; cdr3_length: 17; clone_size: .; j_call: TRBJ2-5; v_call: TRBV7-2; cdr3_nt: TGTGCCAGCAGCTTAAGGCGGGGGGGCACTTACCAAGAGACCCAGTACTTC; cdr3_aa: CASSLRRGGTYQETQYF
d_call: .; cdr3_length: 15; clone_size: .; j_call: TRBJ2-3; v_call: TRBV4-3; cdr3_nt: TGCGCCAGCAGCCAAGAATTCTATGGCACAGATACGCAGTATTTT; cdr3_aa: CASSQEFYGTDTQYF
d_call: TRBD1; cdr3_length: 14; clone_size: few; j_call: TRBJ1-6; v_call: TRBV12-3/TRBV12-4; cdr3_nt: TGTGCCAGCAGTCGCGAGACAGGGAATTCACCCCTCCACTTT; cdr3_aa: CASSRETGNSPLHF
d_call: .; cdr3_length: 14; clone_size: few; j_call: TRBJ2-1; v_call: TRBV10-3; cdr3_nt: TGTGCCAGTTCTTATTCGGGTGATTACAATGAGCAGTTCTTC; cdr3_aa: CASSYSGDYNEQFF
d_call: TRBD1; cdr3_length: 12; clone_size: .; j_call: TRBJ2-1; v_call: TRBV29-1; cdr3_nt: TGCAGCGTCGGACAGGGGCACAATGAGCAGTTCTTC; cdr3_aa: CSVGQGHNEQFF
d_call: TRBD2; cdr3_length: 14; clone_size: many; j_call: TRBJ2-7; v_call: TRBV27; cdr3_nt: TGTGCCAGCAGTTTATCTCGGGAGGGCCTCGAGCAGTACTTC; cdr3_aa: CASSLSREGLEQYF
d_call: TRBD2; cdr3_length: 14; clone_size: .; j_call: TRBJ2-1; v_call: TRBV27; cdr3_nt: TGTGCCAGCAGTATAGCGGGACTGGGCAATGAGCAGTTCTTC; cdr3_aa: CASSIAGLGNEQFF
d_call: TRBD1; cdr3_length: 15; clone_size: many; j_call: TRBJ2-5; v_call: TRBV5-1; cdr3_nt: TGCGCCAGCAGCTTGGCGGGACAGTTACAAGAGACCCAGTACTTC; cdr3_aa: CASSLAGQLQETQYF
d_call: .; cdr3_length: 14; clone_size: few; j_call: TRBJ2-3; v_call: TRBV6-1; cdr3_nt: TGTGCCAGCAGCACGTTACAGGGAACAGATACGCAGTATTTT; cdr3_aa: CASSTLQGTDTQYF
d_call: TRBD1; cdr3_length: 15; clone_size: .; j_call: TRBJ2-5; v_call: TRBV7-2; cdr3_nt: TGTGCCAGCAGCCTCGGGACAGGGTCTAAAGAGACCCAGTACTTC; cdr3_aa: CASSLGTGSKETQYF
d_call: TRBD1; cdr3_length: 12; clone_size: .; j_call: TRBJ1-1; v_call: TRBV20-1; cdr3_nt: TGCAGCCCTGGACAGGGGGCGAGTGAAGCTTTCTTT; cdr3_aa: CSPGQGASEAFF
d_call: TRBD2; cdr3_length: 15; clone_size: .; j_call: TRBJ2-1; v_call: TRBV20-1; cdr3_nt: TGCAGTGCTAAGAGGGCTAGCGGGAGCTACAATGAGCAGTTCTTC; cdr3_aa: CSAKRASGSYNEQFF
d_call: .; cdr3_length: 16; clone_size: .; j_call: TRBJ2-3; v_call: TRBV15; cdr3_nt: TGTGCCACCAGCAGGGGGTTACAGTGGCGCACAGATACGCAGTATTTT; cdr3_aa: CATSRGLQWRTDTQYF
d_call: .; cdr3_length: 13; clone_size: many; j_call: TRBJ2-1; v_call: TRBV12-3/TRBV12-4; cdr3_nt: TGTGCCAGCACCCCGGGACGGATCAATGAGCAGTTCTTC; cdr3_aa: CASTPGRINEQFF
d_call: .; cdr3_length: 15; clone_size: .; j_call: TRBJ2-7; v_call: TRBV4-3; cdr3_nt: TGCGCCAGCAGCCAAGAGAGGGGCCGGCCTTCCGAGCAGTACTTC; cdr3_aa: CASSQERGRPSEQYF
d_call: .; cdr3_length: 13; clone_size: few; j_call: TRBJ2-3; v_call: TRBV24-1; cdr3_nt: TGTGCCACCAGCCGTCCCAACTCAGATACGCAGTATTTT; cdr3_aa: CATSRPNSDTQYF
d_call: TRBD1; cdr3_length: 16; clone_size: few; j_call: TRBJ2-1; v_call: TRBV7-8; cdr3_nt: TGTGCCAGCAGCCTGGACGGGACAGGGGGCCACAATGAGCAGTTCTTC; cdr3_aa: CASSLDGTGGHNEQFF
d_call: TRBD1; cdr3_length: 14; clone_size: .; j_call: TRBJ2-5; v_call: TRBV29-1; cdr3_nt: TGCAGCGCGGGCCTAGGACAGGGGCTAGGGACCCAGTACTTC; cdr3_aa: CSAGLGQGLGTQYF
d_call: TRBD1; cdr3_length: 13; clone_size: .; j_call: TRBJ2-3; v_call: TRBV18; cdr3_nt: TGTGCCAGCTCACGGACAGGGGAGGATACGCAGTATTTT; cdr3_aa: CASSRTGEDTQYF